The 6 T cell receptor beta chains below were found in one sample sequenced in a study of human T cells and chemical hapten exposure. TCRdb re-analysed the RACE reads in MiXCR, keeping a single row per CDR3 protein. The sample yields 85,000 to 130,000 distinct CDR3 sequences, roughly an eighth seen once. Time point in this sample: pre-sensitization, week 0. The treatment is: therapeutic diphenylcyclopropenone sensitization with weekly scalp DPC. The specimen comprised whole blood, sampled in connection with sensitization to the hapten diphenylcyclopropenone (DPC). Every receptor here comes from a woman aged 45 to 65 with alopecia areata. Some clones in this sample may be carry-over from other donors' samples.

This clonotype was recorded at least ten times. This chain links TRBV6-2 or TRBV6-3 with TRBJ2-7, with a weak D call TRBD1 (6 bases). Per germline, CDR1 MNHEY and CDR2 SVGEGT. The germline V and J ends were trimmed by 0 bases and 2 bases, with 11 bases remaining between them. This CDR3 spans 15 amino acids. CDR3 sequence (DNA): TGTGCCAGCAGTTACTCGATATCAGGGGCCTACGAGCAGTACTTC. Translated, it gives CASSYSISGAYEQYF.

This clonotype was seen a handful of times. The chain combines TRBV12-3 or TRBV12-4 with TRBJ1-2; D not certain. This CDR3 region has 13 residues. With 3 bases removed from V and 4 bases from J, the gap between germline ends came to 9 bases. This CDR3 reads CASSLRVIYGYTF. The CDR3 DNA reads as TGTGCCAGCAGTTTGAGGGTCATCTATGGCTACACCTTC.

This clonotype was picked up many times. The V call is TRBV29-1, the J call TRBJ1-5; D is ambiguous. Trimming removed 6 bases at V and 2 bases at J, with 14 bases between. The CDR3 totals 14 residues. The germline V gene has CDR1 SQVTM and CDR2 ANQGSEA. CDR3 amino acids: CSVAGERGNQPQHF. CDR3 nucleotide sequence: TGCAGCGTCGCGGGAGAGAGGGGCAATCAGCCCCAGCATTTT.

This clonotype was recorded a few times. This chain links TRBV7-9 with TRBJ2-4; 8 bases are a match to TRBD1. The germline V gene encodes CDR1 SEHNR and CDR2 FQNEAQ (reference sequence). CDR3 size: 15 residues. Germline trimming cut 2 bases from V and 1 base from J; bases unmatched to any gene: 1. CDR3 amino acids: CASSLQGAAKNIQYF. In DNA form, the CDR3 reads TGTGCCAGCAGCTTACAGGGGGCGGCCAAAAACATTCAGTACTTC.

This chain connects TRBV5-5 to TRBJ2-7; TRBD1 matches 10 bases. This CDR3 is built from 14 residues. After removal of 4 bases from V and 7 bases from J, the junction contained 8 bases not matched to a gene. Per germline, CDR1 SGHKS and CDR2 YYEKEE (reference sequence). CDR3 protein: CASSRDRGISEQYF. In DNA form, the CDR3 reads TGTGCCAGCAGCCGGGACAGGGGTATTTCGGAGCAGTACTTC.

This clonotype occurred a few times. The chain links TRBV6-5 to TRBJ2-1, with 9 bases identical to TRBD2. J lost 6 bases, V lost 6 bases, and 3 bases had no gene match. CDR1 and CDR2 (germline): MNHEY, SVGAGI. The length of the CDR3 is 13 residues. CDR3 DNA: TGTGCCAGCAGGCGGGGGGGGCGCAATGAGCAGTTCTTC. Translated: CASRRGGRNEQFF.